These 14 T cell receptor beta chains share one sample of origin, sequenced in a study of blood T cell repertoires in COVID-19 (dated by TCRdb to about 2020). Library preparation used the immunoSEQ multiplex PCR assay. TCRdb stores this immuneACCESS table with in-frame sequences only. Part of the clones is absent; in the studies checked, under half of the shortfall reflects unresolved V genes, and no reason is known for the rest. The table for this sample lists around 300,000 clones; around 90% of them were counted only once. The ten largest account for around 1.1% of the sample. Sequencing was performed on PBMCs or T cells enriched from blood (not recorded which). Source of these receptors: a woman aged 30 to 39 who had recovered from COVID-19.

The rearrangement joins TRBV3-1 (or the pseudogene TRBV3-2) to TRBJ2-3, with a possible D match to TRBD2 (5 bases). Trimming pared 4 bases from V and 4 bases from J, leaving 12 bases between. Germline V gene sequence: CDR1 LGHDT, CDR2 YNNKEL (reference sequence). The CDR3 has 14 amino acids. The CDR3 bases are TGTGCCAGCAGCCTCCCTGGACTTCCAGATACGCAGTATTTT. As protein: CASSLPGLPDTQYF.

V usage is TRBV30 and J usage is TRBJ2-1, with 9 bases that match TRBD2. Germline-derived CDR1 and CDR2 are GTSNPN and SVGIG (reference sequence). Trimming at V came to 7 bases and at J to 5 bases, leaving 12 bases not matched to a gene. The CDR3 length is 15 residues. CDR3 loop: CALERASGNDNEQFF. The CDR3 bases are TGTGCCTTGGAACGGGCTAGCGGGAATGACAATGAGCAGTTCTTC.

The chain couples TRBV6-5 to TRBJ2-6; TRBD1 agrees at 7 bases. The CDR3 runs to 15 residues. Trimming took 6 bases from V and 2 from J; bases not matched to a gene: 4. Germline CDR1 and CDR2: MNHEY and SVGAGI. CDR3 DNA: TGTGCCAGCAGACCACAGGGGACTGGGGCCAACGTCCTGACTTTC. Its protein product is CASRPQGTGANVLTF.

The chain is built from TRBV10-3 and TRBJ2-1; maybe TRBD1 (8 bases). The V and J ends lost 4 bases and 6 bases respectively, with 13 bases between them. Germline V gives CDR1 ENHRY, CDR2 SYGVKD. The CDR3 sequence is 14 residues long. CDR3: CAISAQGGSNEQFF. CDR3 in DNA: TGTGCCATCAGTGCACAGGGGGGGAGCAATGAGCAGTTCTTC.

The V gene is TRBV28, the J gene TRBJ2-1; D is uncertain. Germline CDR1 MDHEN, CDR2 SYDVKM. V gave up 3 bases and J gave up 8 bases, with 11 bases separating them. The CDR3 has 13 amino acids. Written as DNA, the CDR3 is TGTGCCAGCAGTTTTCTCCTCTCAGATGAGCAGTTCTTC. This encodes CASSFLLSDEQFF.

The rearrangement links TRBV3-1 (or the pseudogene TRBV3-2) to TRBJ1-1; D remains ambiguous. There are 13 residues in the CDR3. The germline V gene encodes CDR1 LGHDT and CDR2 YNNKEL (reference sequence). V dropped 1 base and J dropped 4 bases, with 7 bases sitting between them. CDR3 residues: CASSQAYGTEAFF. CDR3 DNA: TGTGCCAGCAGCCAAGCTTACGGCACTGAAGCTTTCTTT.

The genes are TRBV30 and TRBJ1-5; TRBD1 might be the D (5 bases). The V end lost 2 bases, the J end lost 5 bases, and 19 bases lay between the germline ends. The length of the CDR3 is 16 residues. The germline V gene has CDR1 GTSNPN and CDR2 SVGIG (reference sequence). As DNA, the CDR3 is TGTGCCTGGAGTCCCCCAGGCAGGGTCTATGATCAGCCCCAGCATTTT. As protein: CAWSPPGRVYDQPQHF. The whole variable domain, filled in from reference TRBV30 and TRBJ1-5, reads SQTIHQWPATLVQPVGSPLSLECTVEGTSNPNLYWYRQAAGRGLQLLFYSVGIGQISSEVPQNLSASRPQDRQFILSSKKLLLSDSGFYLCAWSPPGRVYDQPQHFGDGTRLSIL.

The chain combines TRBV5-8 with TRBJ2-5; perhaps TRBD1 as D (5 bases). From germline, CDR1 is SGHTS and CDR2 YDEGEE. The CDR3 sequence is 14 residues long. Trimming took 3 bases from V and 1 from J, leaving 10 bases between them. CDR3 sequence reads: CASSYRTFQETQYF. As DNA, the CDR3 is TGTGCCAGCAGCTACCGGACATTCCAAGAGACCCAGTACTTC.

This clone has just one count. The V call is TRBV7-2, the J call TRBJ2-2; maybe TRBD2 (5 bases). The CDR3 totals 13 residues. V was clipped by 2 bases and J by 6 bases, with 7 bases between them. CDR1 SGHTA and CDR2 FQGNSA come from the germline V gene. CDR3 DNA: TGTGCCAGCAGCTTAAGGGAGTCCGGGGAGCTGTTTTTT. It translates to CASSLRESGELFF.

The V gene is TRBV25-1, the J gene TRBJ1-1; TRBD1 is a possible D gene (5 bases). Germline assignment: CDR1 MGHDK and CDR2 SYGVNS. The CDR3 loop spans 13 amino acids. Trimming took off 6 bases at V and 8 bases at J, with 16 bases between the two ends. CDR3 residues: CASSQQGQLEAFF. In DNA form, the CDR3 reads TGTGCCAGCAGCCAACAAGGACAATTAGAAGCTTTCTTT. Looking up the rest from reference TRBV25-1 and TRBJ1-1 gives the full variable domain: EADIYQTPRYLVIGTGKKITLECSQTMGHDKMYWYQQDPGMELHLIHYSYGVNSTEKGDLSSESTVSRIRTEHFPLTLESARPSHTSQYLCASSQQGQLEAFFGQGTRLTVV.

This chain uses TRBV19 with TRBJ2-4, with TRBD2 matching over 10 bases. V lost 1 base, J lost 3 bases, and 6 bases stayed unmatched. This CDR3 has 17 amino acids. In germline, CDR1 is LNHDA, CDR2 SQIVND (reference sequence). CDR3 DNA: TGTGCCAGTAGTATAGTCCCGACTAGCGGGTACAAAAACATTCAGTACTTC. It translates to CASSIVPTSGYKNIQYF.

The V gene is TRBV6-5, the J gene TRBJ1-1, with TRBD1 identical over 8 bases. This CDR3 is 14 amino acids long. With V trimmed by 2 bases and J by 4 bases, 3 bases remained unmatched. The germline CDR1 and CDR2 sequences are MNHEY and SVGAGI. The CDR3 sequence is CASSYGQGPTEAFF. For the CDR3, the DNA is TGTGCCAGCAGTTACGGACAGGGCCCCACTGAAGCTTTCTTT.

The genes are TRBV9 and TRBJ2-3; the match to TRBD2 covers 9 bases. The germline V gene has CDR1 SGDLS and CDR2 YYNGEE. CDR3 length equals 15 residues. J gave up 4 bases and V 0 bases, and 3 bases lay outside the gene matches. The CDR3 reads CASSVGAGGPDTQYF. CDR3 sequence (DNA): TGTGCCAGCAGCGTAGGGGCGGGAGGGCCAGATACGCAGTATTTT.

The chain employs TRBV20-1 and TRBJ2-4; 10 nucleotides agree with TRBD2. This CDR3 comprises 17 residues. CDR1 is DFQATT, CDR2 SNEGSKA, per germline (reference sequence). Trimming at V came to 3 bases and at J to 2 bases, leaving 10 bases not matched to a gene. CDR3: CSASPGLARTSKNIQYF. The CDR3 DNA reads TGCAGTGCTAGTCCGGGACTAGCGAGAACTTCCAAAAACATTCAGTACTTC.